This paragraph reports one T cell receptor beta chain. Its cognate antigen is unknown. The V gene's germline CDR1 is SGHRS and CDR2 YFSETQ. The V end lost 0 bases, the J end lost 8 bases, and 12 bases lay between the germline ends. There are 14 residues in the CDR3. An amount of RNA that ranged from roughly 0.5 to 1 ug was reverse transcribed with random hexamers. TCR beta CDR3 was amplified by immunoSEQ multiplex PCR. This amplification extended across 54 Vbeta and 13 Jbeta segments. TCRdb called the immunoSEQ multiplex PCR reads again in MiXCR, with one record for every CDR3 protein. The sample yields around 150,000 distinct CDR3 sequences, 90% to 95% seen once. The data stem from a study of CD8 T cells in Susac syndrome. Study-wide results and caveats: The authors acknowledged that the study's TCR sequencing and HLA analysis involved relatively few individuals.

Sequencing of TCR beta drew on CD8+ and CD4+ T cells from blood. Negative isolation was used for CD8+ and CD4+ T cells and FACS enrichment for TEMRA cells. The clonotype was recovered from a human donor in good health. Sequenced sample: CD4+ T cells from PBMCs. J is TRBJ2-4 and V is TRBV5-1, with D uncertain. The CDR3 protein is CASSLAGGEYIQYF. The CDR3 DNA reads TGCGCCAGCAGCTTGGCAGGCGGCGAGTACATTCAGTACTTC. The full variable domain, rest sourced from reference TRBV5-1 and TRBJ2-4, is KAGVTQTPRYLIKTRGQQVTLSCSPISGHRSVSWYQQTPGQGLQFLFEYFSETQRNKGNFPGRFSGRQFSNSRSEMNVSTLELGDSALYLCASSLAGGEYIQYFGAGTRLSVL.